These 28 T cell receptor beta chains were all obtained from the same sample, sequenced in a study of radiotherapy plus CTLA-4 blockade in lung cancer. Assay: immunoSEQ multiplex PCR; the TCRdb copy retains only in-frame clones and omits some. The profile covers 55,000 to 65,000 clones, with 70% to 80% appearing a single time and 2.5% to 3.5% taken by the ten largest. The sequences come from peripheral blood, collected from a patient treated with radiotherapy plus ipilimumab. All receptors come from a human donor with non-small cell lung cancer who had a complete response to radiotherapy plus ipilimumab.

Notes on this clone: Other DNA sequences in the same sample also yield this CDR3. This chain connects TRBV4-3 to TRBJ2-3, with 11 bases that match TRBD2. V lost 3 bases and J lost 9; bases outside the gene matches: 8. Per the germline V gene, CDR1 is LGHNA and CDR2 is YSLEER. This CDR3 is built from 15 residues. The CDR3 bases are TGCGCCAGCAGCCACCCGACTAGCGGGGAGGACACGCAGTATTTT. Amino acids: CASSHPTSGEDTQYF.

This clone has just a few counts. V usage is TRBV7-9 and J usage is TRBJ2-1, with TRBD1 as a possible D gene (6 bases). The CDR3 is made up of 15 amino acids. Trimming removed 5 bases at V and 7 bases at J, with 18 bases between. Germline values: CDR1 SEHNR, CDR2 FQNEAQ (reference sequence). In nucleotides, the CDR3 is TGTGCCAGCAGCCAGATTTTGACAGGCGTGAATGAGCAGTTCTTC. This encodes CASSQILTGVNEQFF.

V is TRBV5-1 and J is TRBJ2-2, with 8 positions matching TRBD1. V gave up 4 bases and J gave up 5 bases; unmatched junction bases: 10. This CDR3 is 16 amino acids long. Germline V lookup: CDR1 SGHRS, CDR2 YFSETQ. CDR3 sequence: CASSQTGQGVTGELFF. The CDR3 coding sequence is TGCGCCAGCAGCCAGACTGGACAGGGCGTAACCGGGGAGCTGTTTTTT.

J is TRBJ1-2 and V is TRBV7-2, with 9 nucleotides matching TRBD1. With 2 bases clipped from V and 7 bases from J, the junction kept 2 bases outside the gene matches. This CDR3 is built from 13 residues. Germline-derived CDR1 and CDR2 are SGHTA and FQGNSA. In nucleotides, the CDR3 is TGTGCCAGCAGCTTAACAGGGGGCATTGGCTACACCTTC. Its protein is CASSLTGGIGYTF.

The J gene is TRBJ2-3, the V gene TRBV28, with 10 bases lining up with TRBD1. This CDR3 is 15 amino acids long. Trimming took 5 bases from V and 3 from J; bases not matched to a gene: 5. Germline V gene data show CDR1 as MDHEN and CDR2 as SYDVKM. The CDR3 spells CASSPTGGITDTQYF. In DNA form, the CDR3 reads TGTGCCAGCAGTCCGACAGGGGGCATAACAGATACGCAGTATTTT.

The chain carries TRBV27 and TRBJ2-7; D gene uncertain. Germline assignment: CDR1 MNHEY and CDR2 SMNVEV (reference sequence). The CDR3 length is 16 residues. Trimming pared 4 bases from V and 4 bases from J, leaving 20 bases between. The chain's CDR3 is CASSSWADTPPYEQYF. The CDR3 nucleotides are TGTGCCAGCAGTTCTTGGGCAGATACACCACCTTACGAGCAGTACTTC.

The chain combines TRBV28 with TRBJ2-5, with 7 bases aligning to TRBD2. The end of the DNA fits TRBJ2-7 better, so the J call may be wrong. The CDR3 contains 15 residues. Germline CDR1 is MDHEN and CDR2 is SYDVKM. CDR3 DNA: TGTGCCACCTCCACGGCGGGCGGGAGAGTCTACGAGCAGTACTTC. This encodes CATSTAGGRVYEQYF.

CDR3 nucleotides: TGTGCCAGCAGCTTAGGTGGGGGACAGGGTCAAAACGAGCAGTACTTC. Translating gives CASSLGGGQGQNEQYF. This chain connects TRBV7-2 to TRBJ2-7; TRBD1 agrees at 9 bases. In germline, CDR1 is SGHTA, CDR2 FQGNSA. This CDR3 comprises 16 residues. Trimming took 1 base from V and 5 from J; bases not matched to a gene: 9.

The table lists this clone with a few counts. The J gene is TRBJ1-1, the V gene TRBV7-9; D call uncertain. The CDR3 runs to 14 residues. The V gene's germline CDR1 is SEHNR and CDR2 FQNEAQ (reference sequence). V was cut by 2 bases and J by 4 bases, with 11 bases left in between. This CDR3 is CASSLPLAGTEAFF. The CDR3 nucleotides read TGTGCCAGCAGCTTACCGCTAGCCGGCACTGAAGCTTTCTTT.

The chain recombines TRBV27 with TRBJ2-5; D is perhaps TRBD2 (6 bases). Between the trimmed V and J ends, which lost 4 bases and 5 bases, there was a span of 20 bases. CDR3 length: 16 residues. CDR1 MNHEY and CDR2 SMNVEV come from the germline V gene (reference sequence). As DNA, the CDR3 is TGTGCCAGCAGTTCCTTAGCGGTCCTCTTAGGGGAGACCCAGTACTTC. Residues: CASSSLAVLLGETQYF.

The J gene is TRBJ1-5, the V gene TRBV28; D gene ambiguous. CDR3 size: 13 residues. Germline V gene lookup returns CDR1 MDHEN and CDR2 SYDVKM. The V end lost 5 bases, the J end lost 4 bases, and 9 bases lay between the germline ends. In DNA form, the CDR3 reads TGTGCCAGCAGTCCCGGACTGAATCAGCCCCAGCATTTT. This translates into CASSPGLNQPQHF.

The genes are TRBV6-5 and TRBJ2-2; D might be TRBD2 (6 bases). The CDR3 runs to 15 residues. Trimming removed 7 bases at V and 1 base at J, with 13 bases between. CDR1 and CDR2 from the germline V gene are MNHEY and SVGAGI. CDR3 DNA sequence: TGTGCCAGCAATGCGGCGGGATTGAACACCGGGGAGCTGTTTTTT. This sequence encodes CASNAAGLNTGELFF.

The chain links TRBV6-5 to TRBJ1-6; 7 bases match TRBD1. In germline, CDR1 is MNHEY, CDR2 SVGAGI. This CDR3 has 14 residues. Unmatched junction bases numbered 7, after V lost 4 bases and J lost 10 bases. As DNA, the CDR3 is TGTGCCAGCAGTTCAGGGGGGCCAGGCTCACCCCTCCACTTT. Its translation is CASSSGGPGSPLHF.

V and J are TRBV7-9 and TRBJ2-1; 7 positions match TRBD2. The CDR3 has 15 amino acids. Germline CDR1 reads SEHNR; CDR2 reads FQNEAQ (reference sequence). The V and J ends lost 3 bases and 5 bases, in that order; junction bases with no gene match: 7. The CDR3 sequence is CASSLREYPNNEQFF. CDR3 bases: TGTGCCAGCAGCTTGCGGGAGTACCCGAACAATGAGCAGTTCTTC.

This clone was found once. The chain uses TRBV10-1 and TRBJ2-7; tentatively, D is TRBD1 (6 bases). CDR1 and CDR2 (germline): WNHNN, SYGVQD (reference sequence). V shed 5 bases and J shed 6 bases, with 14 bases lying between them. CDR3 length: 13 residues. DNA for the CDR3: TGCGCCAGCAGTTATTACAGGGTATCCGAGCAGTACTTC. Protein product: CASSYYRVSEQYF.

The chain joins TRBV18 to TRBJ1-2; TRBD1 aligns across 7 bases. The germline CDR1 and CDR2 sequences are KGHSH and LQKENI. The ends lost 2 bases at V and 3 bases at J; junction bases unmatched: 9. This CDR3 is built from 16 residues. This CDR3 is CASSPYTGGTDYGYTF. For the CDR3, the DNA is TGTGCCAGCTCACCATACACAGGAGGGACAGACTATGGCTACACCTTC. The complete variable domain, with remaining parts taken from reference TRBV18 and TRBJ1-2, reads NAGVMQNPRHLVRRRGQEARLRCSPMKGHSHVYWYRQLPEEGLKFMVYLQKENIIDESGMPKERFSAEFPKEGPSILRIQQVVRGDSAAYFCASSPYTGGTDYGYTFGSGTRLTVV.

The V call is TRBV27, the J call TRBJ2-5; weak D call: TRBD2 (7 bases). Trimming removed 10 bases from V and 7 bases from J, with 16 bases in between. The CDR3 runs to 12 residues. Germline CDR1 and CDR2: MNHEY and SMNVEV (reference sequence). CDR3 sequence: CATRGGGTTQYF. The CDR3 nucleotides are TGTGCCACTAGGGGGGGCGGGACGACCCAGTACTTC.

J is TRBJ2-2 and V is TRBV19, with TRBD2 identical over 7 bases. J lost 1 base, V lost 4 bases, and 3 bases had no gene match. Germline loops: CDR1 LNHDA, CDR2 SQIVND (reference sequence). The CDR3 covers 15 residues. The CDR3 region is CASSSSSGNTGELFF. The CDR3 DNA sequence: TGTGCCAGTAGTAGCTCTAGCGGGAACACCGGGGAGCTGTTTTTT. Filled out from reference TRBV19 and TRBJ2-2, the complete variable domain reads DGGITQSPKYLFRKEGQNVTLSCEQNLNHDAMYWYRQDPGQGLRLIYYSQIVNDFQKGDIAEGYSVSREKKESFPLTVTSAQKNPTAFYLCASSSSSGNTGELFFGEGSRLTVL.

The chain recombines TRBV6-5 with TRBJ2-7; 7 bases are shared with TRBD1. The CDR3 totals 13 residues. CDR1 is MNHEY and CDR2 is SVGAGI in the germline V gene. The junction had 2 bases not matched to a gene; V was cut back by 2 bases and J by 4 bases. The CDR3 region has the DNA TGTGCCAGCAGTTACAGGGACAGTTACGAGCAGTACTTC. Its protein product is CASSYRDSYEQYF.

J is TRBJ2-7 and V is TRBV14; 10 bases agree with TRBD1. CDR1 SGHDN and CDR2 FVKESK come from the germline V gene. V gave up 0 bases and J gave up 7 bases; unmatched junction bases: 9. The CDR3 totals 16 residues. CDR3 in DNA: TGTGCCAGCAGCCAAGAAGGAAGACAGGGGGCGTGGGAGCAGTACTTC. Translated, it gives CASSQEGRQGAWEQYF.

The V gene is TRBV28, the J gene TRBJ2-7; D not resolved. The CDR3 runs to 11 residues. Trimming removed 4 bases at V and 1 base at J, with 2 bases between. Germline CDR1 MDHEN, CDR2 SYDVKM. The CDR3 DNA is TGTGCCAGCAGTTCATCCTACGAGCAGTACTTC. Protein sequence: CASSSSYEQYF.

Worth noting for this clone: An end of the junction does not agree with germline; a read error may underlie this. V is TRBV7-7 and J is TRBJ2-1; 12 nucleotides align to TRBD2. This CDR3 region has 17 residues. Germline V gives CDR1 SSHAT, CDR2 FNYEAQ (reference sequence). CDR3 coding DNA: TGTGCTAGCAGCCCCGGGCCTAGCGGGAGGGCGTTAAATGAGCAGTTCTTC. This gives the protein CASSPGPSGRALNEQFF.

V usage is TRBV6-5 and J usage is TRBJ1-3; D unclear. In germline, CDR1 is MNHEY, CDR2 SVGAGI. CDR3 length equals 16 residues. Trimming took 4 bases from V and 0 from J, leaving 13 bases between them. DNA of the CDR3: TGTGCCAGCAGTTTCCACAGTACCCCCTCTGGAAACACCATATATTTT. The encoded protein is CASSFHSTPSGNTIYF.

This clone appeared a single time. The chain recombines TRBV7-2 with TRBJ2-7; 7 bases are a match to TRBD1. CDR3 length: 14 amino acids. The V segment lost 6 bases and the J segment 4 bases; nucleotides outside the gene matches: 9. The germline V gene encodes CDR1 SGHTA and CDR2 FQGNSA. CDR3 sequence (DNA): TGTGCCAGCAGGTCCGGGACAGCAGCTTACGAGCAGTACTTC. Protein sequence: CASRSGTAAYEQYF. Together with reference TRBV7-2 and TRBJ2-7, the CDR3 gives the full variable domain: GAGVSQSPSNKVTEKGKDVELRCDPISGHTALYWYRQSLGQGLEFLIYFQGNSAPDKSGLPSDRFSAERTGGSVSTLTIQRTQQEDSAVYLCASRSGTAAYEQYFGPGTRLTVT.

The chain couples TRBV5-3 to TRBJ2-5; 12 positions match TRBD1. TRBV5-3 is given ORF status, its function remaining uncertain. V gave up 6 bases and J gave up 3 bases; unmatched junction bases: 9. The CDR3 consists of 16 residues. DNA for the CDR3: TGTGCCAGAACCCCCGGGACAGGGGGCCAGGAAGAGACCCAGTACTTC. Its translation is CARTPGTGGQEETQYF.

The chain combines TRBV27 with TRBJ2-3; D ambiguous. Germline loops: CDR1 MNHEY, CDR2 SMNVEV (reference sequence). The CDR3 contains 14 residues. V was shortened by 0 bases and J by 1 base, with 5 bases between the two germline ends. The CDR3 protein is CASSLSERTDTQYF. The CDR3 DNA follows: TGTGCCAGCAGTTTATCGGAGCGCACAGATACGCAGTATTTT.

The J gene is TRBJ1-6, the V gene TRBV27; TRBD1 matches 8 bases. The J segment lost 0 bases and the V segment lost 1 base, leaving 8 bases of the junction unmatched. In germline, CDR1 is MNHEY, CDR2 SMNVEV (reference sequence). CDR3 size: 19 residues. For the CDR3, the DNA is TGTGCCAGCAGTTTATATTCAGGGGGCGGTAGCTCCTATAATTCACCCCTCCACTTT. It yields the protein CASSLYSGGGSSYNSPLHF.

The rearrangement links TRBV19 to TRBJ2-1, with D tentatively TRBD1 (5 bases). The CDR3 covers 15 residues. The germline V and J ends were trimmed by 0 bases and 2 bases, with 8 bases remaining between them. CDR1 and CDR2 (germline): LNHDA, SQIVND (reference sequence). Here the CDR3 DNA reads TGTGCCAGTAGTATAGATGCAGGGACCTACAATGAGCAGTTCTTC. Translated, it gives CASSIDAGTYNEQFF.